This paragraph reports one T cell receptor beta chain. The target antigen is unknown. The PCR had 60 Vbeta and 13 Jbeta primers. Generated by immunoSEQ multiplex PCR, the TCRdb table keeps only in-frame clones and is missing some. The sample carries about 160,000 clones, roughly 80% recorded once. This record comes from a study of cytomegalovirus exposure and HLA in healthy donors. Study-level findings and limits: In a later analysis, donors in an Asian-associated ancestry cluster reportedly had fewer N-insertions in productive TCRs than the cohort mean. The study flagged some 170 TCR beta chains as cytomegalovirus-associated.

After removal of 5 bases from V and 6 bases from J, the junction contained 10 bases not matched to a gene. Germline CDR1 is LNHDA and CDR2 is SQIVND (reference sequence). CDR3 length: 15 residues. The sequencing sample was made of PBMCs. The rearrangement joins TRBV19 to TRBJ1-5; 7 bases agree with TRBD1. The TCR originated in a female donor in good health and CMV-seronegative. This chain's CDR3 is CASSFPGQRTQPQHF. CDR3 nucleotides: TGTGCCAGTAGTTTTCCGGGACAGAGGACTCAGCCCCAGCATTTT.